The subject of this entry is one T cell receptor beta chain. As yet, its antigen is unknown. The CDR3 spans 13 residues. The V gene's germline CDR1 is SEHNR and CDR2 FQNEAQ (reference sequence). V lost 5 bases to trimming and J lost 4 bases, with 11 bases between them. Peripheral blood, together with lesional scalp punch biopsies, was collected from alopecia areata patients. CD4+ and CD8+ T cells were sorted from PBMCs. This entry is derived from a study of CD8+ T cells in alopecia areata. Across the whole study: In an open-label trial, patients got 5 to 10 mg tofacitinib twice daily.

Sequencing relied on a cDNA template that was reverse transcribed from extracted RNA. The method was immunoSEQ multiplex PCR; TCRdb's version includes in-frame clones alone and lacks a portion of them. The sample lists about 150,000 clones, roughly 62% occurring once. General observations from the study: Lesional tissue from the scalp (especially in alopecia totalis/universalis) showed higher clonality than normal scalp.

The starting material was CD4+ T cells sorted from blood, obtained at week 0. The chain recombines TRBV7-9 with TRBJ1-2; D is undetermined. The source of this sequence is a human donor with alopecia areata. The DNA of the CDR3 is TGTGCCAGCAGCCCTGGGATCGGCTATGGCTACACCTTC. Protein: CASSPGIGYGYTF.